The sample holds many counts of the clone carrying this T cell receptor beta chain. Its matching antigen is unknown. The source of the sample is a study of T cell repertoires in cytomegalovirus infection. Study observations and caveats: Across the ex vivo response, the dominant clonotypes were HLA-C-restricted CMV-specific TCR beta clonotypes.

TCRdb processed the reads anew with MiXCR; each CDR3 protein has one entry. Of under 250,000 distinct CDR3 sequences in the sample, more than 9% were seen once. The germline CDR1 and CDR2 sequences are MGHRA and YSYEKL. This CDR3 contains 13 residues. The V and J ends lost 4 bases and 8 bases respectively, with 11 bases between them. This rearrangement joins TRBV4-1 to TRBJ1-4; D unresolved. This TCR was recovered from a human donor in good health (CMV status not recorded). Some clones in this sample may be carry-over from other donors' samples. Specimen: PBMCs. The CDR3 loop reads CASSLTPNEKLFF. CDR3 nucleotides: TGCGCCAGCAGCCTCACACCCAACGAAAAACTGTTTTTT.